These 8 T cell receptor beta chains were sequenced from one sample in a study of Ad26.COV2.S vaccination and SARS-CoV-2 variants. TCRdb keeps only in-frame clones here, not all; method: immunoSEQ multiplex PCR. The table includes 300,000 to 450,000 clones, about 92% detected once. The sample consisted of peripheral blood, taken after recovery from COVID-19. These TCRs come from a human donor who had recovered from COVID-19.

In nucleotides, the CDR3 is TGTGCCAGCAGTGAATATAAGGGTGGGTCGTACACCGGGGAGCTGTTTTTT. Its translation is CASSEYKGGSYTGELFF. The chain joins TRBV25-1 to TRBJ2-2; D not certain. V was clipped by 0 bases and J by 3 bases, with 14 bases between them. Germline loops: CDR1 MGHDK, CDR2 SYGVNS. The length of the CDR3 is 17 residues. Full variable domain (outside the CDR3, taken from reference TRBV25-1 and TRBJ2-2): EADIYQTPRYLVIGTGKKITLECSQTMGHDKMYWYQQDPGMELHLIHYSYGVNSTEKGDLSSESTVSRIRTEHFPLTLESARPSHTSQYLCASSEYKGGSYTGELFFGEGSRLTVL.

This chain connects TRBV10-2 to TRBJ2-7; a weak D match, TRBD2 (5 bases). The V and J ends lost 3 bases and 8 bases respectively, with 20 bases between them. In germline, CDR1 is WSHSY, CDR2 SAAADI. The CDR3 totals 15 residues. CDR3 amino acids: CASSDPAGPATKQYF. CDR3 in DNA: TGCGCCAGCAGTGATCCCGCGGGTCCGGCTACGAAGCAGTACTTC.

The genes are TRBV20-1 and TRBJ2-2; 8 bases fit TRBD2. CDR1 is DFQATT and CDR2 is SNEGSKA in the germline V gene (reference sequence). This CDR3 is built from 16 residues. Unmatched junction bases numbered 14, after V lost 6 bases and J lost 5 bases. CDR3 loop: CSASSERAGVTGELFF. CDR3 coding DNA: TGCAGTGCAAGTTCGGAGCGAGCGGGGGTGACCGGGGAGCTGTTTTTT.

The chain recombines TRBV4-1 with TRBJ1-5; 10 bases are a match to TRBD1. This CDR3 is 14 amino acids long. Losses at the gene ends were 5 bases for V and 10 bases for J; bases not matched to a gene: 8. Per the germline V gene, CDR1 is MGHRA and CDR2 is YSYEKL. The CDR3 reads CASSSRQGASPQHF. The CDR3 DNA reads TGCGCCAGCAGCTCTAGACAGGGGGCCAGCCCCCAGCATTTT.

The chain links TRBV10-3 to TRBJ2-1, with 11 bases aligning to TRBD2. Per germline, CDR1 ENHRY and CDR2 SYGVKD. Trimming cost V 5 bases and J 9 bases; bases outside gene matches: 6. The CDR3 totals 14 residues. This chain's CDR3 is CAISLAGGEGEQFF. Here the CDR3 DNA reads TGTGCCATCAGTCTAGCGGGGGGAGAAGGTGAGCAGTTCTTC.

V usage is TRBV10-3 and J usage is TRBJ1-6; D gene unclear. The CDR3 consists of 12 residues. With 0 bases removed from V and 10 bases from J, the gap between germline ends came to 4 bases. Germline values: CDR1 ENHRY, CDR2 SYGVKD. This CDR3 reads CAISESESPLHF. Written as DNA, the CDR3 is TGTGCCATCAGTGAGTCAGAATCACCCCTCCACTTT.

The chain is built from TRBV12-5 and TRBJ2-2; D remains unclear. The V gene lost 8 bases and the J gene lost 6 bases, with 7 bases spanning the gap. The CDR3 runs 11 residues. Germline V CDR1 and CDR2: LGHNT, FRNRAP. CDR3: CASMASGELFF. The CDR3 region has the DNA TGTGCTAGTATGGCATCCGGGGAGCTGTTTTTT.

The CDR3 DNA reads as TGTGCCAGCAGCCGCCGGGGAGGTACTGGGGCTTTCTTT. Translation gives CASSRRGGTGAFF. V is TRBV12-3 or TRBV12-4 and J is TRBJ1-1, with D unresolved. Trimming removed 6 bases from V and 11 bases from J, with 19 bases in between. This CDR3 comprises 13 residues.